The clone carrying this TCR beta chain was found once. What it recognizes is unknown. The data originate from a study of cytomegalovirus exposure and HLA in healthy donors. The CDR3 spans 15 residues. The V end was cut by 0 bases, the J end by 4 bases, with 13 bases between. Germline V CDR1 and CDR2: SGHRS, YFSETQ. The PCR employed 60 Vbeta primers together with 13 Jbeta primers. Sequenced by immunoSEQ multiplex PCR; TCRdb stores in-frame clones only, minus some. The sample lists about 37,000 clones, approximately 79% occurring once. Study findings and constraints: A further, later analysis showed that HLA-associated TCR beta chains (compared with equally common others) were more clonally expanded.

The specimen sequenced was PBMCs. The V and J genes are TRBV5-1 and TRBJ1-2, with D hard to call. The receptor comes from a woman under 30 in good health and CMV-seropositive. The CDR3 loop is CASSLDPPSTYGYTF. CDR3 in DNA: TGCGCCAGCAGCTTGGATCCCCCTAGCACCTATGGCTACACCTTC.